In its sample, the clone carrying this TCR beta chain was seen many times. Antigen: not known. The sample originates from a study of T-cell reconstitution after alpha-beta-depleted transplantation in children. The CDR3 consists of 15 residues. V shed 0 bases, J shed 1 base, and the junction held 4 bases outside the gene matches. CDR1 is SQVTM and CDR2 is ANQGSEA in the germline V gene. TCRbeta library construction was performed incorporating unique molecular identifiers. TCRdb recomputed calls from the PCR reads with MiXCR, one row per CDR3 protein. The data show approximately 300,000 distinct CDR3 sequences, about 9.4% seen once. Study-wide points: At day 60, the high TCRbeta diversity found in some patients originated from recipient T cells and thymic progenitors that had survived. It was reported that alpha-beta T cells came from several hundred expanded graft clones (about two months after transplant).

The receptor was derived from a boy younger than two with acute myeloid leukemia, due to receive a stem cell transplant. V usage is TRBV29-1 and J usage is TRBJ2-3; 7 nucleotides line up with TRBD1. Here the sequenced sample was PBMCs, taken before TCRalphabeta/CD19-depleted stem cell transplant. CDR3 sequence reads: CSVEDRGQGTDTQYF. Here the CDR3 DNA reads TGCAGCGTTGAAGATCGTGGACAGGGCACAGATACGCAGTATTTT.